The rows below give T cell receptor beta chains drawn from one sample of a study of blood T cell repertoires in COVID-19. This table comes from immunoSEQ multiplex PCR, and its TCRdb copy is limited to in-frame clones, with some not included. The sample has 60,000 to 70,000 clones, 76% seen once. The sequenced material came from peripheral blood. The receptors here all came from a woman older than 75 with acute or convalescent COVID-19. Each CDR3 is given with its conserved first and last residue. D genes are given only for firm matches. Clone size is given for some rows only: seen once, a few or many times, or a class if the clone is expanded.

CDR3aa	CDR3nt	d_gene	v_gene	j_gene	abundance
CSATQNTEAFF	TGCAGTGCTACCCAGAACACTGAAGCTTTCTTT	NA	TRBV20-1	TRBJ1-1	NA
CSVEAATTDTQYF	TGCAGCGTTGAAGCGGCGACTACAGATACGCAGTATTTT	NA	TRBV29-1	TRBJ2-3	NA
CALALLDSRDNSPLHF	TGCGCCCTGGCTCTCCTGGATTCGAGGGATAATTCACCCCTCCACTTT	NA	TRBV23-1	TRBJ1-6	NA
CASSRTGGWGNQPQHF	TGTGCCAGCAGCCGCACAGGGGGCTGGGGGAATCAGCCCCAGCATTTT	TRBD1	TRBV3-1/TRBV3-2	TRBJ1-5	NA
CASRRGPRYGYTF	TGTGCCAGCAGGAGGGGGCCGAGATATGGCTACACCTTC	TRBD1	TRBV28	TRBJ1-2	NA
CASSIGQGWDTEAFF	TGTGCCAGTAGTATCGGACAGGGATGGGACACTGAAGCTTTCTTT	TRBD1	TRBV19	TRBJ1-1	NA
CASSQALWLGRATDTQYF	TGTGCCAGCAGCCAAGCCCTTTGGTTGGGGAGAGCCACAGATACGCAGTATTTT	NA	TRBV14	TRBJ2-3	NA
CASSGRAGGVTDTQYF	TGTGCCAGTAGTGGTCGGGCGGGAGGGGTCACAGATACGCAGTATTTT	TRBD2	TRBV19	TRBJ2-3	NA
CALKDSKNTEAFF	TGTGCCCTAAAGGACAGCAAGAACACTGAAGCTTTCTTT	NA	TRBV28	TRBJ1-1	NA
CASSSPRTGGQETQYF	TGTGCCAGCAGTTCCCCACGGACAGGGGGACAAGAGACCCAGTACTTC	TRBD1	TRBV27	TRBJ2-5	NA
CSVENRDRLSNEQFF	TGCAGCGTTGAGAACCGGGACAGGCTTAGCAATGAGCAGTTCTTC	TRBD1	TRBV29-1	TRBJ2-1	NA
CASSPGLSNAAQYF	TGTGCCAGCAGCCCCGGACTCAGCAATGCGGCGCAGTATTTT	NA	TRBV11-2	TRBJ2-3	NA
CAWSVQTGGPNGEQYF	TGTGCCTGGAGTGTACAAACGGGAGGGCCCAACGGCGAGCAGTACTTC	TRBD2	TRBV30	TRBJ2-7	NA
CASRPTDTRGNTIYF	TGTGCCAGCAGACCTACCGACACGCGTGGAAACACCATATATTTT	NA	TRBV6-5	TRBJ1-3	NA
CASSLALTRWETQYF	TGTGCCAGCAGCTTAGCGTTGACTAGGTGGGAGACCCAGTACTTC	NA	TRBV7-2	TRBJ2-5	NA
CASRLNRGGPGNTIYF	TGTGCCAGCAGACTAAACAGGGGGGGCCCTGGAAACACCATATATTTT	NA	TRBV21-1	TRBJ1-3	once
CASSLATGSSYEQYF	TGCGCCAGCAGCCTAGCGACAGGCAGCTCCTACGAGCAGTACTTC	NA	TRBV4-1	TRBJ2-7	NA
CASSLGQGMNTEAFF	TGCGCCAGCAGCTTGGGACAGGGGATGAACACTGAAGCTTTCTTT	TRBD1	TRBV5-1	TRBJ1-1	NA
CASSLSGASQPQHF	TGTGCCAGCAGTTTATCAGGGGCGAGTCAGCCCCAGCATTTT	NA	TRBV28	TRBJ1-5	NA
CASSRQGTETSYGYTF	TGTGCCAGCAGTCGTCAGGGGACGGAAACTTCCTATGGCTACACCTTC	NA	TRBV3-1/TRBV3-2	TRBJ1-2	NA
CATAGLAGGPGEQFF	TGTGCCACTGCGGGACTAGCGGGAGGGCCGGGTGAGCAGTTCTTC	TRBD2	TRBV6-6	TRBJ2-1	many
CASTSGRGPYNEQFF	TGTGCCAGCACATCGGGGAGGGGACCTTACAATGAGCAGTTCTTC	TRBD2	TRBV2	TRBJ2-1	NA
CAWSGRPGLADYEQYF	TGTGCCTGGAGTGGGAGACCGGGACTAGCGGACTACGAGCAGTACTTC	TRBD2	TRBV30	TRBJ2-7	few
CASSYTGPWGAYEQYF	TGTGCCAGCAGTTACACAGGACCTTGGGGGGCCTACGAGCAGTACTTC	NA	TRBV6-2/TRBV6-3	TRBJ2-7	NA
CASSKGGDSPLHF	TGTGCCAGCTCCAAGGGGGGGGATTCACCCCTCCACTTT	NA	TRBV18	TRBJ1-6	NA
CASSLAPAGGVYNEQFF	TGTGCCAGCAGCTTGGCTCCAGCGGGAGGGGTTTACAATGAGCAGTTCTTC	TRBD2	TRBV5-4	TRBJ2-1	NA